This T cell receptor (beta chain) was identified during a study of PD-L1 blockade in urothelial cancer. Across the study: The median T cell count in blood samples was 141,255.

The germline V gene encodes CDR1 MNHNY and CDR2 SVGAGI (reference sequence). There are 15 residues in the CDR3. V gave up 5 bases and J gave up 7 bases; unmatched junction bases: 11. Repertoires were generated with immunoSEQ multiplex PCR, while TCRdb's copy carries only in-frame clones and drops some. The data hold over 65,000 clones, with 80% to 90% observed a single time. This sequence joins TRBV6-6 and TRBJ2-7, with TRBD1 matching over 10 bases. The clonotype originates from a man aged 65 to 79 with urothelial cancer. Sequenced here: PBMCs, sampled around atezolizumab (anti-PD-L1) treatment. Here the CDR3 DNA reads TGTGCCAGCAGTAAACGACAGGGGGCGGTGGAGGAGCAGTACTTC. It encodes CASSKRQGAVEEQYF.